Presented here are 6 T cell receptor beta chains from one specimen sequenced in a study of radiotherapy plus CTLA-4 blockade in lung cancer. TCRdb's copy holds only in-frame clones and misses some; the assay was immunoSEQ multiplex PCR. In the table there are about 80,000 clones, about four fifths of which are singletons. Sequences were derived from peripheral blood, sampled from a patient treated with radiotherapy plus ipilimumab. The source is a human donor with non-small cell lung cancer who had stable disease on radiotherapy plus ipilimumab.

The chain is built from TRBV11-2 and TRBJ1-5; D is undetermined. The CDR3 loop spans 13 amino acids. CDR1 is SGHAT, CDR2 FQNNGV, per germline. Trimming left V 0 bases short and J 6 bases short, with 6 bases between. CDR3 DNA sequence: TGTGCCAGCAGCTTAGATAACGGTCAGCCCCAGCATTTT. This encodes CASSLDNGQPQHF.

This sequence joins TRBV10-2 and TRBJ1-2, with D unclear. Germline CDR1 and CDR2: WSHSY and SAAADI. The CDR3 has 15 amino acids. Between the trimmed V and J ends, which lost 0 bases and 8 bases, there was a span of 16 bases. The CDR3 nucleotides read TGCGCCAGCAGTGAGTCGTGGGAAGGTAAAGGAGGCTACACCTTC. Residues: CASSESWEGKGGYTF.

This rearrangement joins TRBV2 to TRBJ2-1; 12 bases map to TRBD2. The CDR3 sequence is 14 residues long. Germline CDR1 and CDR2: SNHLY and FYNNEI. V shed 6 bases and J 8 bases; nucleotides not matched to a gene: 5. This chain's CDR3 is CASRTSGSLDEQFF. In nucleotides, the CDR3 is TGTGCCAGCAGGACTAGCGGGAGTCTGGATGAGCAGTTCTTC.

This chain connects TRBV19 to TRBJ2-3; 7 nucleotides align to TRBD1. Trimming removed 6 bases from V and 2 bases from J; junction bases left unmatched: 5. Per the germline V gene, CDR1 is LNHDA and CDR2 is SQIVND (reference sequence). This CDR3 is 14 amino acids long. In DNA form, the CDR3 reads TGTGCCAGTAGCCCCGGGACAGTCACAGATACGCAGTATTTT. The encoded protein is CASSPGTVTDTQYF.

This clone has more than one count but fewer than ten. The V gene is TRBV15, the J gene TRBJ1-2, with 9 bases lining up with TRBD1. Germline V CDR1 and CDR2: LNHNV, YYDKDF (reference sequence). The CDR3 covers 15 residues. The V and J ends lost 5 bases and 0 bases, in that order; junction bases with no gene match: 4. CDR3 nucleotides: TGTGCCACCAGCCTGGACAGGGGAGCTAACTATGGCTACACCTTC. This gives the protein CATSLDRGANYGYTF.

The V call is TRBV19, the J call TRBJ1-5; possible D gene TRBD1, 5 bases. Germline CDR1 LNHDA, CDR2 SQIVND (reference sequence). The CDR3 totals 15 residues. V was cut by 5 bases and J by 0 bases, with 11 bases left in between. CDR3 region: CASSSQGFSNQPQHF. In DNA form, the CDR3 reads TGTGCCAGTAGTTCTCAGGGTTTTAGCAATCAGCCCCAGCATTTT.